The 19 T cell receptor beta chains reported below all come from one sample, sequenced in a study of PD-1 blockade in classical Hodgkin lymphoma. The method was immunoSEQ multiplex PCR; TCRdb's version includes in-frame clones alone and lacks a portion of them. The sample has around 23,000 clones; 89% are singletons. The time point is: newly diagnosed, previously untreated cHL patient sample. With magnetic negative selection, CD4+ T cells were purified from PBMCs that had been thawed. The source material was CD4+ T cells from blood. These receptors originate from a human donor with classical Hodgkin lymphoma.

The CDR3 nucleotides are TGTGCCAGCAGTTCGTTAGGGGAGAACTACGAGCAGTACTTC. Its protein product is CASSSLGENYEQYF. This chain links TRBV28 with TRBJ2-7, with D perhaps being TRBD1 or TRBD2 (5 bases each). The length of the CDR3 is 14 residues. V lost 4 bases, J lost 3 bases, and 13 bases lay in between. Germline CDR1 is MDHEN and CDR2 is SYDVKM.

The chain links TRBV27 to TRBJ2-7; D is unresolved. V lost 5 bases and J lost 3, with 20 bases in between. Germline values: CDR1 MNHEY, CDR2 SMNVEV (reference sequence). CDR3 length: 16 amino acids. CDR3 sequence reads: CASSPDVPRRSYEQYF. The CDR3 nucleotides are TGTGCCAGCAGTCCAGACGTCCCCAGGAGAAGCTACGAGCAGTACTTC.

This chain links TRBV2 with TRBJ2-7, with TRBD2 matching 7 bases. Germline trimming cut 7 bases from V and 4 bases from J; bases unmatched to any gene: 10. This CDR3 is built from 14 residues. CDR1 and CDR2 (germline): SNHLY, FYNNEI. The CDR3 nucleotides are TGTGCCAGCACCCGTGGGGGGAGGGAATACGAGCAGTACTTC. Its protein product is CASTRGGREYEQYF.

The rearrangement uses TRBV21-1 and TRBJ1-1. TRBV21-1 has pseudogene status. This CDR3 is built from 13 residues. CDR3 amino acids: CASRCRTVGEAFF. In nucleotides, the CDR3 is TGTGCCAGCAGGTGTAGGACCGTTGGTGAAGCTTTCTTT.

The chain recombines TRBV9 with TRBJ1-1; D remains unclear. Looked up from germline, CDR1 is SGDLS and CDR2 is YYNGEE. This CDR3 region has 13 residues. Trimming removed 3 bases from V and 1 base from J, with 7 bases in between. CDR3 region: CASSEKGNTEAFF. DNA for the CDR3: TGTGCCAGCAGCGAAAAGGGGAACACTGAAGCTTTCTTT.

CDR3 DNA sequence: TGTGCCAGCAGGCTAACAGGGAACACTGAAGCTTTCTTT. It specifies CASRLTGNTEAFF. The J gene is TRBJ1-1, the V gene TRBV25-1, with D possibly matching TRBD1 (5 bases). The CDR3 is 13 residues long. Germline V gene lookup returns CDR1 MGHDK and CDR2 SYGVNS. V was trimmed by 6 bases and J by 1 base, leaving 9 bases between them. The variable domain in full, completed from reference TRBV25-1 and TRBJ1-1, reads EADIYQTPRYLVIGTGKKITLECSQTMGHDKMYWYQQDPGMELHLIHYSYGVNSTEKGDLSSESTVSRIRTEHFPLTLESARPSHTSQYLCASRLTGNTEAFFGQGTRLTVV.

CDR3 region: CASSVASGSYEQYF. The DNA of the CDR3 is TGTGCCAGCAGCGTGGCCAGCGGGAGCTACGAGCAGTACTTC. This chain uses TRBV9 with TRBJ2-7; 8 nucleotides match TRBD2. Germline values: CDR1 SGDLS, CDR2 YYNGEE. The CDR3 totals 14 residues. After removal of 2 bases from V and 3 bases from J, the junction contained 4 bases not matched to a gene.

The V and J genes are TRBV18 and TRBJ1-3; the D gene is possibly TRBD1 (5 bases). Looked up from germline, CDR1 is KGHSH and CDR2 is LQKENI. The CDR3 covers 14 residues. The V end was cut by 7 bases, the J end by 3 bases, with 13 bases between. The CDR3 nucleotides are TGTGCCAGCTTGACAGCAGTGAGTGGAAACACCATATATTTT. Translating it yields CASLTAVSGNTIYF.

This chain uses TRBV30 with TRBJ1-6, with D hard to call. Germline lookup yields CDR1 GTSNPN and CDR2 SVGIG (reference sequence). Trimming pared 0 bases from V and 5 bases from J, leaving 11 bases between. The CDR3 is 15 amino acids. DNA for the CDR3: TGTGCCTGGAGTGTACGCGTAGGGAATAATTCACCCCTCCACTTT. Its protein product is CAWSVRVGNNSPLHF.

The chain has TRBV4-1 and TRBJ1-6; D call uncertain. The V and J ends lost 3 bases and 14 bases respectively, with 14 bases between them. The CDR3 contains 13 residues. From germline, CDR1 is MGHRA and CDR2 YSYEKL. Written as DNA, the CDR3 is TGCGCCAGCAGCCAGGTCATCAGTATGTCCCTCCACTTT. Protein sequence: CASSQVISMSLHF.

This rearrangement joins TRBV21-1 to TRBJ2-2. TRBV21-1 is reported as a pseudogene. The CDR3 totals 15 residues. In DNA form, the CDR3 reads TGTGCCAGCAGCAAGGGAGAAGGGGGGCTGGGGGAGCTGTTTTTT. Protein product: CASSKGEGGLGELFF.

This chain uses TRBV19 with TRBJ1-1, with 9 bases matching TRBD1. V gave up 4 bases and J gave up 11 bases; unmatched junction bases: 8. The CDR3 totals 13 residues. CDR1 LNHDA and CDR2 SQIVND come from the germline V gene (reference sequence). The CDR3, as DNA: TGTGCCAGTAGTACTACGACAGGGGGTGCGGCTTTCTTT. Translation gives CASSTTTGGAAFF.

This sequence joins TRBV5-6 and TRBJ1-1, with D maybe TRBD1 (5 bases). Germline CDR1 SGHDT, CDR2 YYEEEE. The V gene lost 4 bases and the J gene lost 1 base, with 8 bases spanning the gap. The length of the CDR3 is 13 residues. This CDR3 is CASSLTGNTEAFF. In DNA form, the CDR3 reads TGTGCCAGCAGCCTAACAGGGAACACTGAAGCTTTCTTT.

This rearrangement joins TRBV7-8 to TRBJ2-3; TRBD2 matches 12 bases. V gave up 2 bases and J gave up 5 bases; unmatched junction bases: 5. Germline values: CDR1 SGHVS, CDR2 FQNEAQ. The CDR3 loop spans 16 amino acids. In DNA, the CDR3 is TGTGCCAGCAGCTTACAGCGGACTAGCGGGGTAGATACGCAGTATTTT. It encodes CASSLQRTSGVDTQYF.

The J gene is TRBJ2-7, the V gene TRBV30; 9 bases line up with TRBD1. After removal of 0 bases from V and 4 bases from J, the junction contained 7 bases not matched to a gene. The CDR3 is 15 residues long. From germline, CDR1 is GTSNPN and CDR2 SVGIG (reference sequence). CDR3 sequence: CAWSVPGTGSYEQYF. CDR3 nucleotide sequence: TGTGCCTGGAGTGTCCCCGGGACAGGGTCGTACGAGCAGTACTTC.

The chain recombines TRBV9 with TRBJ1-2; D may be TRBD1 (5 bases). CDR1 and CDR2 from the germline V gene are SGDLS and YYNGEE. V was clipped by 3 bases and J by 6 bases, with 12 bases between them. This CDR3 is 13 amino acids long. The CDR3 sequence is CASSETGLNGYTF. For the CDR3, the DNA is TGTGCCAGCAGCGAAACAGGCTTGAATGGCTACACCTTC.

This clone appeared a single time. This chain connects TRBV6-6 to TRBJ1-5, with D tentatively TRBD1 (5 bases). The length of the CDR3 is 15 residues. Germline loops: CDR1 MNHNY, CDR2 SVGAGI (reference sequence). The V end was cut by 0 bases, the J end by 3 bases, with 9 bases between. The CDR3 nucleotides are TGTGCCAGCAGTTACTCGCGAGGGGCCAATCAGCCCCAGCATTTT. As protein: CASSYSRGANQPQHF.

This rearrangement joins TRBV11-2 to TRBJ1-3; no clear D. CDR3 length: 15 residues. V lost 4 bases and J 4 bases, leaving 14 bases between the germline ends. CDR1 SGHAT and CDR2 FQNNGV come from the germline V gene. CDR3 loop: CASSSLRGEGNTIYF. CDR3 DNA: TGTGCCAGCAGCTCGCTCCGAGGAGAAGGAAACACCATATATTTT.

The chain has TRBV6-5 and TRBJ1-1; a weak D match, TRBD1 (5 bases). Looked up from germline, CDR1 is MNHEY and CDR2 is SVGAGI. The CDR3 runs 14 residues. Trimming took 4 bases from V and 3 from J, leaving 12 bases between them. CDR3 nucleotide sequence: TGTGCCAGCAGTTCTCTGGGGCGGGACACTGAAGCTTTCTTT. Protein sequence: CASSSLGRDTEAFF.